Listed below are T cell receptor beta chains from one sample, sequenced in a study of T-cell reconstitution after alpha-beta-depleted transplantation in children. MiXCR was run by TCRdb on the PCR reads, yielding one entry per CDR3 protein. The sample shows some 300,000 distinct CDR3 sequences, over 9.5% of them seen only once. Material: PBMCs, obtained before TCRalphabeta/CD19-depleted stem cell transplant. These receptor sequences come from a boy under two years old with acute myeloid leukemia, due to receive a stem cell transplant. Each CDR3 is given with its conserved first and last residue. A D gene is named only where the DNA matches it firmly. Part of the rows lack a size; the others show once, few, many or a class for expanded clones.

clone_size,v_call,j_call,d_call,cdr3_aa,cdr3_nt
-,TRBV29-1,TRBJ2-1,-,CSVEVGHNEQFF,TGCAGCGTTGAAGTAGGACACAATGAGCAGTTCTTC
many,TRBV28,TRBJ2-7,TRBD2,CASRRLAGGYEQYF,TGTGCCAGCAGACGCCTAGCGGGGGGTTACGAGCAGTACTTC
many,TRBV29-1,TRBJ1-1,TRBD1,CSIRTGGDTEAFF,TGCAGCATAAGGACAGGGGGCGACACTGAAGCTTTCTTT
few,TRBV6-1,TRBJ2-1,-,CASSPGRTRGSNEQFF,TGTGCCAGCAGCCCGGGGCGGACCCGGGGCTCCAATGAGCAGTTCTTC
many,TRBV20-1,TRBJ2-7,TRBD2,CSAGLAGAYEQYF,TGCAGTGCAGGACTAGCGGGGGCCTACGAGCAGTACTTC
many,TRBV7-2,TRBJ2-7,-,CASSASYEQYF,TGCGCCAGCAGCGCCTCCTACGAGCAGTACTTC
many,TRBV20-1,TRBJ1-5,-,CSALIAGKQPQHF,TGCAGTGCTCTAATAGCAGGGAAGCAGCCCCAGCATTTT
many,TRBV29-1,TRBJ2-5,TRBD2,CSGFPGLAPETQYF,TGCAGTGGGTTCCCGGGACTAGCTCCGGAGACCCAGTACTTC
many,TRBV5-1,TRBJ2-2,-,CASKRPSPTNTGELFF,TGCGCCAGCAAAAGGCCTAGCCCTACGAACACCGGGGAGCTGTTTTTT
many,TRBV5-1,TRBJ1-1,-,CASSLEGVEAFF,TGCGCCAGCAGCTTGGAAGGGGTTGAAGCTTTCTTT
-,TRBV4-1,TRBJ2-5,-,CASSQNLGNQETQYF,TGCGCCAGCAGCCAAAACCTAGGAAACCAAGAGACCCAGTACTTC
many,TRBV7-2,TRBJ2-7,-,CASSISGGLSYEQYF,TGTGCCAGCAGCATCTCCGGGGGGCTTTCCTACGAGCAGTACTTC
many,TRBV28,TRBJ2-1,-,CASSLPILLYNEQFF,TGTGCCAGCAGTTTGCCTATCCTCCTTTACAATGAGCAGTTCTTC
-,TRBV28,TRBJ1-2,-,CASITGNYGYTF,TGTGCCAGCATAACAGGGAACTATGGCTACACCTTC
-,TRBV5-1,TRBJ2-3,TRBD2,CASSSMTSGSLNTQYF,TGCGCCAGCAGCTCTATGACTAGCGGGAGCTTGAATACGCAGTATTTT
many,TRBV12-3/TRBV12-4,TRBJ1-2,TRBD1,CASSATGGGNYGYTF,TGTGCCAGCAGTGCAACAGGGGGGGGTAACTATGGCTACACCTTC
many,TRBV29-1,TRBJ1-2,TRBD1,CSGGTANYGYTF,TGCAGCGGGGGGACAGCTAACTATGGCTACACCTTC
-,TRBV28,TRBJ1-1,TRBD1,CASPPGQGSLNTEAFF,TGTGCCAGCCCTCCGGGACAGGGTAGTTTGAACACTGAAGCTTTCTTT
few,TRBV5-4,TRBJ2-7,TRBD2,CASSGTSGAYEQYF,TGTGCCAGCAGCGGGACTAGCGGGGCCTACGAGCAGTACTTC
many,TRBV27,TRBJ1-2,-,CASSPGSYYGYTF,TGTGCCAGCAGTCCAGGGAGCTACTATGGCTACACCTTC
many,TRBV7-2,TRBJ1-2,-,CASSFPPGDGYTF,TGTGCCAGCAGCTTCCCGCCTGGGGATGGCTACACCTTC
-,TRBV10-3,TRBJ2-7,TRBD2,CAISIGTSGHYEQYF,TGTGCCATCAGTATAGGGACTAGCGGTCACTACGAGCAGTACTTC
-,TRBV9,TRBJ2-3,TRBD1,CASSTGQGARSDTQYF,TGTGCCAGCAGCACCGGACAGGGGGCGCGTTCGGATACGCAGTATTTT
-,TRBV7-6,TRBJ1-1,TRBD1,CASSIGTGRGAEAFF,TGTGCCAGCAGCATCGGGACAGGGAGAGGAGCTGAAGCTTTCTTT
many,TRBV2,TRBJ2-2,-,CASSGPWEGYHTGELFF,TGTGCCAGCAGTGGTCCGTGGGAAGGGTACCACACCGGGGAGCTGTTTTTT
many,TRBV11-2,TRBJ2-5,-,CASSLGALQTQYF,TGTGCCAGCAGCTTAGGGGCGCTTCAGACCCAGTACTTC
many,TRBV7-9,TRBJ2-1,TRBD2,CASSLTPGGPGNEQFF,TGTGCCAGCAGCCTAACGCCGGGAGGGCCTGGCAATGAGCAGTTCTTC
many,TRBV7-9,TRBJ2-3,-,CASSLGRPTDTQYF,TGTGCCAGCAGCTTAGGCAGGCCCACAGATACGCAGTATTTT
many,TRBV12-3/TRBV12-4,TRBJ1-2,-,CASSPQALYGYTF,TGTGCCAGCAGTCCCCAAGCTCTTTATGGCTACACCTTC
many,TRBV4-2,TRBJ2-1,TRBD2,CASSQGFGLAPYNEQFF,TGTGCCAGCAGCCAAGGCTTTGGACTAGCCCCATACAATGAGCAGTTCTTC
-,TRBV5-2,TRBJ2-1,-,CAMGFGRPSYNEQFF,TGTGCCATGGGCTTCGGGCGCCCCTCCTACAATGAGCAGTTCTTC
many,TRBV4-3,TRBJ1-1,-,CASSHGRDTEAFF,TGCGCCAGCAGTCACGGTCGGGACACTGAAGCTTTCTTT
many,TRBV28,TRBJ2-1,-,CATSDGYNEQFF,TGTGCCACTTCGGACGGCTACAATGAGCAGTTCTTC
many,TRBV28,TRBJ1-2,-,CASSLGSRIGYTF,TGTGCCAGCAGTTTAGGCAGTCGGATTGGCTACACCTTC
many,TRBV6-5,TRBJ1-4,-,CASSYSGTTGEKLFF,TGTGCCAGCAGTTACAGCGGAACGACCGGCGAAAAACTGTTTTTT
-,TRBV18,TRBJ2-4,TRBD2,CASSLPGGENIQYF,TGTGCCAGCTCACTCCCGGGAGGAGAAAACATTCAGTACTTC
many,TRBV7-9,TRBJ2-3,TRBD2,CASSLGLAGTTDTQYF,TGTGCCAGCAGCTTAGGACTAGCGGGGACCACAGATACGCAGTATTTT
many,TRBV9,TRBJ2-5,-,CASSVGRGQTQYF,TGTGCCAGCAGCGTGGGCAGAGGCCAGACCCAGTACTTC
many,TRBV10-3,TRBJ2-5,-,CATLQGSKETQYF,TGTGCCACGCTTCAGGGGAGTAAAGAGACCCAGTACTTC
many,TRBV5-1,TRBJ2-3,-,CASSSFVRTDTQYF,TGCGCCAGCAGCTCATTTGTGCGGACAGATACGCAGTATTTT
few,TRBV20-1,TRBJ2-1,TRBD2,CSARKHSGGGSYNEQFF,TGCAGTGCTAGAAAACATAGCGGGGGAGGCTCCTACAATGAGCAGTTCTTC
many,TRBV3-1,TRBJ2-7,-,CASSRTFYEQYF,TGTGCCAGCAGTCGGACTTTCTACGAGCAGTACTTC
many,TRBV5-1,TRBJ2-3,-,CASSSEPGSDAVTQYF,TGCGCCAGCAGCTCGGAACCGGGATCCGACGCAGTTACGCAGTATTTT
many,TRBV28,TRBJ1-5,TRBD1,CASSGRRGRGQPQHF,TGTGCCAGCAGTGGCCGTAGGGGGCGCGGTCAGCCCCAGCATTTT
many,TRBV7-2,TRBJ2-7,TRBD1,CASSWTDRYYEQYF,TGTGCCAGCAGCTGGACGGACAGGTACTACGAGCAGTACTTC